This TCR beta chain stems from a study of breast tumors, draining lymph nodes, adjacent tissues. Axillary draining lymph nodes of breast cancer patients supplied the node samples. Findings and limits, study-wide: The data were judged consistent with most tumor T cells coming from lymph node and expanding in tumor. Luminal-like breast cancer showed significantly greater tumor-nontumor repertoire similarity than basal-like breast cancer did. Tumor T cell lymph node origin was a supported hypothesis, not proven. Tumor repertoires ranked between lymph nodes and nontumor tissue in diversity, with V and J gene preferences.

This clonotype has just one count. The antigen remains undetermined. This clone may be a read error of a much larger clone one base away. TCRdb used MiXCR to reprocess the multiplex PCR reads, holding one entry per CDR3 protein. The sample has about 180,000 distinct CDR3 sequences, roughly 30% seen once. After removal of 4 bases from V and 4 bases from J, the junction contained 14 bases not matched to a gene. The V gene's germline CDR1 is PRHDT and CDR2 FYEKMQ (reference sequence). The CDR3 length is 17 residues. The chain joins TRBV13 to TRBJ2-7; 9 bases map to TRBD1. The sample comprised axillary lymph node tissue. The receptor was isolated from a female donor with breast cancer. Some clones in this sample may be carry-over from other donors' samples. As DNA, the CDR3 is TGTGCCAGCAGCTCAGGTTACGGAGGACAGGGGAGGTACGAGCAGTACTTC. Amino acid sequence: CASSSGYGGQGRYEQYF.